This entry lists 20 T cell receptor beta chains sequenced from one sample in a study of cytomegalovirus exposure and HLA in healthy donors. The study ran its PCR with 60 Vbeta and 13 Jbeta primers. The method was immunoSEQ multiplex PCR; TCRdb's version includes in-frame clones alone and lacks a portion of them. The table has some 89,000 clones, about four fifths seen once; the top ten hold about 1.9%. Sequencing input: PBMCs. The origin of the receptors is a woman in her thirties in good health and CMV-seronegative.

The chain combines TRBV5-1 with TRBJ2-1, with 13 bases matching TRBD2. The ends lost 3 bases at V and 3 bases at J; junction bases unmatched: 9. The CDR3 is 18 residues long. Germline V gene data show CDR1 as SGHRS and CDR2 as YFSETQ. The CDR3, as DNA: TGCGCCAGCAGCTCACTCTCCGGGACTAGCGGGATCTACAATGAGCAGTTCTTC. It yields the protein CASSSLSGTSGIYNEQFF.

This clone has more than one count but fewer than ten. The chain joins TRBV7-3 to TRBJ1-2, with D unresolved. V was cut by 2 bases and J by 2 bases, with 6 bases left in between. CDR1 is SGHTA, CDR2 FQGTGA, per germline. CDR3 size: 13 residues. CDR3 in DNA: TGTGCCAGCAGCTTAGCGGGGAACTATGGCTACACCTTC. It yields the protein CASSLAGNYGYTF.

This chain links TRBV18 with TRBJ1-4; D gene uncertain. V lost 4 bases, J lost 7 bases, and 19 bases lay in between. The CDR3 is made up of 16 amino acids. Germline V gene sequence: CDR1 KGHSH, CDR2 LQKENI. The CDR3 reads CASSRGLKASGEKLFF. The CDR3 nucleotides read TGTGCCAGCTCACGAGGACTTAAGGCGTCTGGTGAAAAACTGTTTTTT.

V gene TRBV4-2 combines with J gene TRBJ2-1; 10 positions match TRBD2. Germline V gives CDR1 LGHNA, CDR2 YNFKEQ. The CDR3 totals 15 residues. V dropped 0 bases and J dropped 6; count of bases not matched to a gene: 2. The CDR3 sequence: CASSQDPSGSNEQFF. CDR3 sequence (DNA): TGTGCCAGCAGCCAAGATCCTAGCGGGAGCAATGAGCAGTTCTTC.

Regarding this clone: A junction end diverges from the germline sequence, so it may reflect a read error. V is TRBV7-7 and J is TRBJ2-1; 8 nucleotides line up with TRBD2. This CDR3 is 14 amino acids long. CDR1 and CDR2 from the germline V gene are SSHAT and FNYEAQ (reference sequence). The CDR3 loop is CASSPGTSENEQFF. CDR3 bases: TGTGCTAGCAGCCCAGGGACTAGTGAGAATGAGCAGTTCTTC.

The CDR3 DNA is TGTGCCAGCAGCGGTATTCCGGGGGTAACTGAAGCTTTCTTT. It codes for CASSGIPGVTEAFF. The J gene is TRBJ1-1, the V gene TRBV6-1; possible D gene TRBD1, 5 bases. The CDR3 is 14 amino acids. The germline CDR1 and CDR2 sequences are MNHNS and SASEGT. V lost 6 bases and J lost 5, with 16 bases in between.

This chain joins TRBV5-4 and TRBJ2-1, with 14 positions matching TRBD2. The CDR3 runs 15 residues. Germline CDR1 SGHNT, CDR2 YYREEE (reference sequence). The J segment lost 12 bases and the V segment lost 0 bases, leaving 5 bases of the junction unmatched. The CDR3 here is CASSLVGTSGRLQFF. The CDR3 DNA is TGTGCCAGCAGCTTGGTTGGGACTAGCGGGAGATTGCAGTTCTTC.

In nucleotides, the CDR3 is TGTGCCAGCAGACCGGGGGACAGGGATGGTGAAAAACTGTTTTTT. It yields the protein CASRPGDRDGEKLFF. The gene calls are TRBV27 and TRBJ1-4, with TRBD1 identical over 9 bases. Germline values: CDR1 MNHEY, CDR2 SMNVEV (reference sequence). The CDR3 loop spans 15 amino acids. J lost 7 bases, V lost 6 bases, and 9 bases had no gene match.

This chain joins TRBV28 and TRBJ2-7; the D gene is possibly TRBD2 (6 bases). Germline V lookup: CDR1 MDHEN, CDR2 SYDVKM. The CDR3 has 16 amino acids. The germline V and J ends were trimmed by 3 bases and 4 bases, with 19 bases remaining between them. The CDR3 nucleotides read TGTGCCAGCAGTTTCGGGCAATCGGGACTCCGTTACGAGCAGTACTTC. Translation gives CASSFGQSGLRYEQYF. Variable domain in full (rest from reference TRBV28 and TRBJ2-7): DVKVTQSSRYLVKRTGEKVFLECVQDMDHENMFWYRQDPGLGLRLIYFSYDVKMKEKGDIPEGYSVSREKKERFSLILESASTNQTSMYLCASSFGQSGLRYEQYFGPGTRLTVT.

This clone has only a few counts. This chain uses TRBV11-2 with TRBJ2-3; 8 nucleotides line up with TRBD2. Unmatched junction bases numbered 3, after V lost 1 base and J lost 3 bases. Germline V gene sequence: CDR1 SGHAT, CDR2 FQNNGV. CDR3 length: 15 amino acids. CDR3 sequence: CASSLGTSGTDTQYF. Here the CDR3 DNA reads TGTGCCAGCAGCTTAGGAACTAGCGGTACAGATACGCAGTATTTT.

This sequence joins TRBV27 and TRBJ1-2; TRBD1 agrees at 8 bases. The CDR3 totals 14 residues. J was trimmed by 3 bases and V by 5 bases; bases with no gene match: 5. Germline CDR1 is MNHEY and CDR2 is SMNVEV (reference sequence). The CDR3 sequence: CASSPYRGYYGYTF. As DNA, the CDR3 is TGTGCCAGCAGTCCCTACAGGGGGTACTATGGCTACACCTTC.

The chain joins TRBV5-4 to TRBJ2-7, with D unresolved. Per the germline V gene, CDR1 is SGHNT and CDR2 is YYREEE (reference sequence). The CDR3 extends over 11 amino acids. Trimming removed 3 bases at V and 4 bases at J, with 5 bases between. CDR3 in DNA: TGTGCCAGCAGCTCCAATTACGAGCAGTACTTC. Translation gives CASSSNYEQYF.

J is TRBJ1-4 and V is TRBV9; 7 nucleotides line up with TRBD1. Germline assignment: CDR1 SGDLS and CDR2 YYNGEE. V dropped 4 bases and J dropped 3; count of bases not matched to a gene: 9. This CDR3 comprises 16 residues. The CDR3 spells CASSPLRDRPNEKLFF. CDR3 nucleotides: TGTGCCAGCAGCCCCCTACGGGACAGACCTAATGAAAAACTGTTTTTT.

The J gene is TRBJ2-7, the V gene TRBV28; D perhaps matches TRBD2 (5 bases). Germline lookup yields CDR1 MDHEN and CDR2 SYDVKM. The V end was cut by 5 bases, the J end by 0 bases, with 14 bases between. This CDR3 contains 15 residues. CDR3 amino acids: CASSLSGLTSYEQYF. Written as DNA, the CDR3 is TGTGCCAGCAGTCTAAGCGGTCTCACCTCCTACGAGCAGTACTTC.

In nucleotides, the CDR3 is TGCGCCAGCAGCCATGATAGGGGGAACGAAAAACTGTTTTTT. Its protein is CASSHDRGNEKLFF. The V call is TRBV4-3, the J call TRBJ1-4, with a tentative D call TRBD1 (6 bases). The germline V gene encodes CDR1 LGHNA and CDR2 YSLEER. This CDR3 comprises 14 residues. V lost 3 bases to trimming and J lost 8 bases, with 13 bases between them.

Only a few counts were recorded for this clone. V gene TRBV4-2 combines with J gene TRBJ2-7; 13 bases fit TRBD2. The J segment lost 2 bases and the V segment lost 0 bases, leaving 4 bases of the junction unmatched. The CDR3 contains 17 residues. Germline CDR1 is LGHNA and CDR2 is YNFKEQ. The CDR3 loop is CASSQETGTSGTYEQYF. DNA for the CDR3: TGTGCCAGCAGCCAAGAGACCGGGACTAGCGGGACCTACGAGCAGTACTTC.

This chain links TRBV30 with TRBJ1-2; unclear D gene. The CDR3 runs to 9 residues. Trimming took off 4 bases at V and 8 bases at J, with 5 bases between the two ends. CDR1 is GTSNPN and CDR2 is SVGIG in the germline V gene (reference sequence). CDR3 protein: CAWNEGYTF. The CDR3 DNA reads as TGTGCCTGGAATGAGGGCTACACCTTC.

The J gene is TRBJ2-1, the V gene TRBV7-8; 8 nucleotides match TRBD2. Germline V gene lookup returns CDR1 SGHVS and CDR2 FQNEAQ. The CDR3 is 16 residues long. The junction had 11 bases not matched to a gene; V was cut back by 5 bases and J by 5 bases. The CDR3 sequence: CASSTRTGLGNNEQFF. Written as DNA, the CDR3 is TGTGCCAGCAGCACCCGGACGGGACTAGGGAACAATGAGCAGTTCTTC.

V usage is TRBV7-8 and J usage is TRBJ1-1, with 7 bases that match TRBD1. This CDR3 comprises 15 residues. The germline gives CDR1 SGHVS, CDR2 FQNEAQ. Trimming at V came to 5 bases and at J to 6 bases, leaving 12 bases not matched to a gene. CDR3 sequence reads: CASSTPDTGDPEAFF. The DNA of the CDR3 is TGTGCCAGCAGCACCCCTGATACAGGGGATCCTGAAGCTTTCTTT.

V usage is TRBV21-1 and J usage is TRBJ1-5; the D call of TRBD1 is as the table states it, not checked on the DNA. TRBV21-1 is termed a pseudogene. CDR3 length: 15 residues. The CDR3 DNA reads as TGTGCCATAGGGGCTGGGCAGGGGAGCAATCAGCCCCAGCATTTT. Translated: CAIGAGQGSNQPQHF.